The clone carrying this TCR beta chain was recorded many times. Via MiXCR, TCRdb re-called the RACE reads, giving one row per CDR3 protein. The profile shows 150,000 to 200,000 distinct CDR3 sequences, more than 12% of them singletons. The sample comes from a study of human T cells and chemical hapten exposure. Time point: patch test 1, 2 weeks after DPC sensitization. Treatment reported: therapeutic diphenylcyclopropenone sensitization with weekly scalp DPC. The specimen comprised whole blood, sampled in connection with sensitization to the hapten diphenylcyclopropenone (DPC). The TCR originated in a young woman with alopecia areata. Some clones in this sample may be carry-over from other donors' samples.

The CDR3 loop is CASSFLSPGNLQFF. The CDR3 DNA reads as TGTGCCAGCAGTTTCCTCTCCCCAGGGAACCTGCAGTTCTTC. The V gene is TRBV12-3 or TRBV12-4, the J gene TRBJ2-1, with D possibly TRBD1 on 5 matching bases. Trimming removed 3 bases from V and 12 bases from J, with 18 bases in between. The CDR3 sequence is 14 residues long.